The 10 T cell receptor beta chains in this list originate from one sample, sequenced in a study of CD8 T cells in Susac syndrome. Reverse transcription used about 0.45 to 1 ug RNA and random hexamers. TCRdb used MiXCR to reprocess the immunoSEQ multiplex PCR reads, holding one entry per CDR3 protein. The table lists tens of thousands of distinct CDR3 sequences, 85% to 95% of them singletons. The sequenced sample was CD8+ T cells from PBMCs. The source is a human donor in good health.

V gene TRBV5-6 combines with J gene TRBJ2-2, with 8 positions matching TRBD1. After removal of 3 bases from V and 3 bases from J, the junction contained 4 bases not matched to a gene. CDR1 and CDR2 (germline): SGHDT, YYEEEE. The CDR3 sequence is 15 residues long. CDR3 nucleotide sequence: TGTGCCAGCAGCTATGACAGGGGCGACACCGGGGAGCTGTTTTTT. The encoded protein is CASSYDRGDTGELFF.

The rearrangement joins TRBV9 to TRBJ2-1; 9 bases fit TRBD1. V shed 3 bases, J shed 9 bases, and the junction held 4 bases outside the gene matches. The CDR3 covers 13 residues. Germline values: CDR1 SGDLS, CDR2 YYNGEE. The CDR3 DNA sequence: TGTGCCAGCAGCGGAGGACAGGGGATTGAGCAGTTCTTC. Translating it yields CASSGGQGIEQFF.

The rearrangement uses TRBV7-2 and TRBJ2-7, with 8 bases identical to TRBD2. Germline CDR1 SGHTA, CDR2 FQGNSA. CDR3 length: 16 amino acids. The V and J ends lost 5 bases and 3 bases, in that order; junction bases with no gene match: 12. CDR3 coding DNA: TGTGCCAGCAGCCTATGGCGCCGGGGGGGTGGCTACGAGCAGTACTTC. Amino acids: CASSLWRRGGGYEQYF. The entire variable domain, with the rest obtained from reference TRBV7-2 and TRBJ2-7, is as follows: GAGVSQSPSNKVTEKGKDVELRCDPISGHTALYWYRQSLGQGLEFLIYFQGNSAPDKSGLPSDRFSAERTGGSVSTLTIQRTQQEDSAVYLCASSLWRRGGGYEQYFGPGTRLTVT.

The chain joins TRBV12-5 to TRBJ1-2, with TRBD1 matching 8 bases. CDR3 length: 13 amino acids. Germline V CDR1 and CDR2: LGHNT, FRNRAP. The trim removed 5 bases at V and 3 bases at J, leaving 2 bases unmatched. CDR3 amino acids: CASGDRGYYGYTF. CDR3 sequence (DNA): TGTGCTAGTGGTGACAGGGGATACTATGGCTACACCTTC. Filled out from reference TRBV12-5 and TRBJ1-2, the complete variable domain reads DARVTQTPRHKVTEMGQEVTMRCQPILGHNTVFWYRQTMMQGLELLAYFRNRAPLDDSGMPKDRFSAEMPDATLATLKIQPSEPRDSAVYFCASGDRGYYGYTFGSGTRLTVV.

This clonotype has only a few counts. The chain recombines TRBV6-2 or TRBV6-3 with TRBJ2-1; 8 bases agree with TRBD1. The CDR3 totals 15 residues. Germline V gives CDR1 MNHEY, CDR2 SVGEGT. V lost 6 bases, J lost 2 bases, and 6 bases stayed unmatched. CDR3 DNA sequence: TGTGCCAGCAGCTCGCCACAGGGGGCCTACAATGAGCAGTTCTTC. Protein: CASSSPQGAYNEQFF.

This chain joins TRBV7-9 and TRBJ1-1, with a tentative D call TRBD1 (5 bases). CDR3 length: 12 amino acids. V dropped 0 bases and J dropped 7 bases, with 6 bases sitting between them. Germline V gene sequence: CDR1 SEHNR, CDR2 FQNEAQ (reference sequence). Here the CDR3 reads CASSLAGDEAFF. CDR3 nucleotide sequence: TGTGCCAGCAGCTTAGCAGGGGATGAAGCTTTCTTT.

The CDR3 DNA follows: TGTGCCAGCAGCTTAGTACTAGCGGGGGGGCCGGGCACAGATACGCAGTATTTT. Translating it yields CASSLVLAGGPGTDTQYF. The gene calls are TRBV7-2 and TRBJ2-3; 13 bases are shared with TRBD2. Germline values: CDR1 SGHTA, CDR2 FQGNSA. The V segment lost 1 base and the J segment 1 base; nucleotides outside the gene matches: 5. The CDR3 has 18 residues.

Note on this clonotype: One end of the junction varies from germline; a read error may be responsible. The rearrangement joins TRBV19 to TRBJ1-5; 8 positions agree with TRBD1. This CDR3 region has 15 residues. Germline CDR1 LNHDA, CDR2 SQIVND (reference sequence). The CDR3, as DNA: TGTGCCAGTAGTAGTCAGGCAGGGGGCAAGCAGCCCCAGCATTTT. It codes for CASSSQAGGKQPQHF.

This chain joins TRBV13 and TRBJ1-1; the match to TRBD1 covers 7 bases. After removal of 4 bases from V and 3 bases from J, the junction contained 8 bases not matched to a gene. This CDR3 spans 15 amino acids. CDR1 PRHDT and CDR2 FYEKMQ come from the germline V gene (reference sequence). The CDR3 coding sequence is TGTGCCAGCAGCTCTCCCGACAGGGTAGACACTGAAGCTTTCTTT. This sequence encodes CASSSPDRVDTEAFF.

The CDR3 spells CASSLFNTYNEQFF. DNA for the CDR3: TGTGCCAGCAGCCTCTTCAACACCTACAATGAGCAGTTCTTC. The V call is TRBV7-9, the J call TRBJ2-1; D gene unclear. V dropped 5 bases and J dropped 2 bases, with 10 bases sitting between them. Germline V gives CDR1 SEHNR, CDR2 FQNEAQ (reference sequence). This CDR3 contains 14 residues.